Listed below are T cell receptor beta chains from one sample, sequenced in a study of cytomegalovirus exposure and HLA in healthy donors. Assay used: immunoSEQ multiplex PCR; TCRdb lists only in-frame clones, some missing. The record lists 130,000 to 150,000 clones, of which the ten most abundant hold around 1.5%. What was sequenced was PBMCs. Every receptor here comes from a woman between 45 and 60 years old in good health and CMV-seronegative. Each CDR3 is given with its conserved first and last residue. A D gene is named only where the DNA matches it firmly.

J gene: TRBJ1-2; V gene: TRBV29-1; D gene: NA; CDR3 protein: CSVPRQTYGYTF; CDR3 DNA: TGCAGCGTTCCTCGACAGACCTATGGCTACACCTTC
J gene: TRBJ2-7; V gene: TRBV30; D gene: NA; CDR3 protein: CAWSLGVGSYEQYF; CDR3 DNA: TGTGCCTGGAGTCTAGGGGTCGGATCCTACGAGCAGTACTTC
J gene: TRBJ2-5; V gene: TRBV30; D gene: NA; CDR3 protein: CAWKRRGGQTQYF; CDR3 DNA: TGTGCCTGGAAACGGAGGGGTGGGCAGACCCAGTACTTC
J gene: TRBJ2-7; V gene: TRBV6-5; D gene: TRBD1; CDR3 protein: CASSYVGTEQQYF; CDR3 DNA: TGTGCCAGCAGTTACGTGGGGACAGAGCAGCAGTACTTC
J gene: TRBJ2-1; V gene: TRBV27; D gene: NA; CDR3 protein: CASSPGSAMNEQFF; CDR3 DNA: TGTGCCAGCAGTCCGGGATCGGCGATGAATGAGCAGTTCTTC
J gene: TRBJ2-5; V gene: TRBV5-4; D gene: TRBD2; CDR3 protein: CASSLTSGGRGETQYF; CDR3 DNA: TGTGCCAGCAGCTTGACTAGCGGGGGCCGGGGAGAGACCCAGTACTTC
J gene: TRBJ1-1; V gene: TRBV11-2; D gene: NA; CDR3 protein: CASSLVRTEAFF; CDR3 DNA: TGTGCCAGCAGCTTAGTCCGTACTGAAGCTTTCTTT
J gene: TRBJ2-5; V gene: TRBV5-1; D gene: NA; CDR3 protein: CASSLEPGVVGETQYF; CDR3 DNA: TGCGCCAGCAGCTTGGAACCAGGGGTGGTAGGGGAGACCCAGTACTTC
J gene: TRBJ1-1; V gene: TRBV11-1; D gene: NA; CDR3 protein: CASSSLRFRGTAEAFF; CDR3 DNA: TGTGCCAGCAGCTCTTTAAGGTTTCGGGGAACGGCTGAAGCTTTCTTT
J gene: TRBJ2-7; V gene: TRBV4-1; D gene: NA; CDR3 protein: CASSQPLTRSRYEQYF; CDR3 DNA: TGCGCCAGCAGCCAGCCCCTAACGAGATCCCGCTACGAGCAGTACTTC
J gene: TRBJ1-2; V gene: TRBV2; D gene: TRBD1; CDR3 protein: CASSGDRGYGYTF; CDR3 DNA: TGTGCCAGCAGTGGGGACAGGGGGTATGGCTACACCTTC
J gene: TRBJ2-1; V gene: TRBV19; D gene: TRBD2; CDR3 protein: CASQSKREGGHEQFF; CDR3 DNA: TGTGCCAGCCAAAGTAAGCGGGAGGGAGGGCATGAGCAGTTCTTC
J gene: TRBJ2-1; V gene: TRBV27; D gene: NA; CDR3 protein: CASSRMAEEPNNEQFF; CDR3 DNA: TGTGCCAGCAGTCGCATGGCGGAAGAGCCCAACAATGAGCAGTTCTTC
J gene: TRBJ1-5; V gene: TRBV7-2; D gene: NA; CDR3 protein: CASSLVGGNQPQHF; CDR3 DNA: TGTGCCAGCAGCTTAGTTGGCGGAAATCAGCCCCAGCATTTT
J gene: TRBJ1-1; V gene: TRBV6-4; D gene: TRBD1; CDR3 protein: CASRKTGSNTEAFF; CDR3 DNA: TGTGCCAGCAGGAAGACAGGGTCGAACACTGAAGCTTTCTTT
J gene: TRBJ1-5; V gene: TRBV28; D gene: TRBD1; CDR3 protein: CASSSGQGVRQPQHF; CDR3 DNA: TGTGCCAGCAGTTCCGGACAGGGTGTGCGGCAGCCCCAGCATTTT
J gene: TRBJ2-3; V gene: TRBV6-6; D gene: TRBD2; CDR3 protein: CASNKLAGGFTDTQYF; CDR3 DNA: TGTGCCAGCAACAAACTAGCGGGCGGGTTCACAGATACGCAGTATTTT
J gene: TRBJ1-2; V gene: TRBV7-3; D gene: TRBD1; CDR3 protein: CASSSTTGYGYTF; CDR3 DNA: TGTGCCAGCAGCTCAACGACAGGGTATGGCTACACCTTC
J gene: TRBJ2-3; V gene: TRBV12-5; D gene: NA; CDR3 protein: CASGLGQTQALSTDTQYF; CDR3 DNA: TGTGCTAGTGGTTTGGGCCAAACCCAGGCCTTAAGCACAGATACGCAGTATTTT
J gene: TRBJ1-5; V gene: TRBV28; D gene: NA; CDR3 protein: CASSIGRQPQHF; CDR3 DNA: TGTGCCAGCAGCATAGGGAGGCAGCCCCAGCATTTT
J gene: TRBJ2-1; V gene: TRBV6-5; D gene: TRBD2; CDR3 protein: CASSSPGLAGVKQFF; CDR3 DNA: TGTGCCAGCAGTTCTCCCGGACTAGCGGGGGTAAAGCAGTTCTTC
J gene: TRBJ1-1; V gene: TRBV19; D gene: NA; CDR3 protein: CASKPRSGNTEAFF; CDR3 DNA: TGTGCCAGTAAGCCTCGTTCAGGAAACACTGAAGCTTTCTTT
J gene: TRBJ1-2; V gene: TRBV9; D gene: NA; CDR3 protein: CTSKQGQYGYTF; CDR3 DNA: TGTACCAGCAAGCAGGGCCAATATGGCTACACCTTC
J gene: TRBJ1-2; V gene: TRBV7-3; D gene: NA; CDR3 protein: CASSLGPWGAGYGYTF; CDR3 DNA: TGTGCCAGCAGCTTAGGCCCCTGGGGAGCTGGATATGGCTACACCTTC
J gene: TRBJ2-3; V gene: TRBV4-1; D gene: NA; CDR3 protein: CASSQEAAEYTQYF; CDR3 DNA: TGCGCCAGCAGCCAAGAAGCGGCTGAATATACGCAGTATTTT
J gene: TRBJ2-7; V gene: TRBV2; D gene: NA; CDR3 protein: CASRQGRYEQYF; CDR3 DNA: TGTGCCAGCAGGCAGGGCAGGTACGAGCAGTACTTC
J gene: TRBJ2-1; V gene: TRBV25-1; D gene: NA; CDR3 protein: CATRDSGQNEQFF; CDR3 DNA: TGTGCCACGCGGGACAGCGGACAGAATGAGCAGTTCTTC
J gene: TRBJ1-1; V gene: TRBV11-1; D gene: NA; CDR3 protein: CASSTRNTEAFF; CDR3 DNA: TGTGCCAGCAGCACCAGAAACACTGAAGCTTTCTTT
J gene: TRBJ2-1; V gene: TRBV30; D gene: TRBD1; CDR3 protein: CAWSGGTGAHNEQFF; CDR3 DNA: TGTGCCTGGAGTGGAGGGACAGGGGCCCACAATGAGCAGTTCTTC
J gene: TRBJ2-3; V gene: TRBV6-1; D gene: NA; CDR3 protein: CASSDGGVYSNQPQYF; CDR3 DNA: TGTGCCAGCAGTGACGGGGGTGTTTATAGCAATCAGCCCCAGTATTTT
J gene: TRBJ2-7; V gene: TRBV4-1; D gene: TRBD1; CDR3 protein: CASSQEDRGTYEQYF; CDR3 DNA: TGCGCCAGCAGCCAAGAAGACAGGGGTACCTACGAGCAGTACTTC
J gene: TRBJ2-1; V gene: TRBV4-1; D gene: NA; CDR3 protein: CASSFPGANNEQFF; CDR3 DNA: TGCGCCAGCAGCTTCCCTGGGGCGAACAATGAGCAGTTCTTC
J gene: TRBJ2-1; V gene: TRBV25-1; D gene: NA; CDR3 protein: CASSELVGRSSYNEQFF; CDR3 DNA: TGTGCCAGCAGTGAATTGGTGGGGCGCAGCTCCTACAATGAGCAGTTCTTC